The T cell receptor beta chain under discussion was sequenced for a study of shared clonotypes between healthy human individuals (dated by TCRdb to 2018 to 2021). Background for the entire study: The cohort included a few men and a couple of women between 18 and 49 years of age. To increase sequencing depth and limit assay-specific biases, TCR repertoire library preparation and sequencing were carried out by different laboratories using diverse techniques. Per donor, leukapheresis produced somewhere between about 0.9 and 9 billion PBMCs. The study deeply sequenced blood TCR repertoires of 5 or 6 healthy adults to estimate repertoire size and the extent of clonotype sharing between individuals. For each donor, CD4 naive and CD4 memory were each given three plates, CD8 naive was given two plates, and CD8 memory was given one plate. Findings and caveats that apply to the study as a whole: Compared with non-shared clonotypes, clonotypes shared by all four sorted-subset donors had higher generation probabilities. Sampling was restricted to blood, and TCR repertoires in tissues likely differ from the TCR repertoires found in blood. Because the study included only a small number of donors, the genetic and exposure-history diversity represented was limited. Incomplete sequencing was indicated by rarefaction of sorted-subset datasets, despite the large sequencing depth. Larger estimated clonotype richness was generally found for naive subsets than for memory subsets. Pairwise subsampling indicated that sequencing depth was expected to affect the degree of clonotype sharing among donors. About 4.5% of naive CD4, 3.5% of naive CD8, roughly 2.5% of memory CD4, and more than 0.35% of memory CD8 clonotypes were shared across several donors.

Unmatched junction bases come to 15, with V trimmed by 10 bases and J by 2 bases. The germline V gene encodes CDR1 MNHEY and CDR2 SMNVEV (reference sequence). Measured from the cysteine to the phenylalanine, the CDR3 is 17 residues long. This entry keeps only the CDR3 DNA: 51 bases, framed from base 1. TCR CDR3 regions were amplified from genomic DNA by multiplex PCR using the deep immunoSEQ assay. Extracted genomic DNA from each cell subset was spread evenly across all wells of several immunoSEQ 96-well plates, with each plate serving as a replicate. Each replicate PCR for sorted subsets received 150 to 250 ng genomic DNA, equal to about 30,000 T cell genomes. Purified libraries were measured with a Qubit 3.0 fluorometer, size-checked on a Bioanalyzer 2100, and measured again with the KAPA Library Quantification kit. Every immunoSEQ 96-well plate was sequenced on a separate single-read 150-cycle Illumina NextSeq 550 flow cell. The authors' pipeline ran thus. Because the immunoSEQ output included only junctional sequences and no quality scores, the filtering could not be the same as the filtering used for full-length reads. Sequences were annotated with PyIR, a Python wrapper for IgBLAST v1.9, using IMGT germline references to assign V/J genes and CDR3. Reads with weak V/J assignments (E-value above 1e-6), missing CDR3, stop codons, out-of-frame junctions, or ambiguous translated residues were removed. A V3J clonotype was defined by an identical inferred V gene, J gene, and CDR3 amino acid sequence. The percentage overlap between two repertoires was calculated by dividing the number of shared unique clonotypes by the size of the smaller repertoire. Richness of each repertoire was evaluated using RTK rarefaction, the Chao1 estimator, and Recon v2.1 estimates of unobserved clonotypes. OLGA was used to compute generation probabilities for all TCRbeta clonotypes that the gDNA method yielded from a handful of donors. TCRdb took over this immuneACCESS table, retaining in-frame rearrangements with V and J assigned. Such tables are incomplete; in checked studies, under half of the missing clones stem from an unresolved V gene, and the remainder is unexplained. The D gene and trimming were derived from the DNA, and the V and J assignments and clone size from that table. The sample table shows about 2.3 million clones, and more than 80% are seen once. The top ten clonotypes cover about 0.37% of the sample.

The donors were healthy, HIV-negative adults with no recently reported acute infections or vaccinations. All donors were Caucasian adults living in Nashville, Tennessee, USA. Magnetic negative selection was used to enrich CD4+ T cells, after which naive cells were positively selected on CD45RA and the negative fraction became the memory subset. After blood collection by leukapheresis, PBMCs were isolated using Ficoll-Histopaque density gradient centrifugation and then cryopreserved in the vapor phase of liquid nitrogen. Purity and quantity of every magnetically sorted T cell population were checked by analytical flow cytometry. From each sorted fraction, genomic DNA was isolated and quantified by UV absorbance on a Nanodrop 2000c. Points on this clone: The antigen it binds to is not known. Base qualities are not provided; no much larger clone lies one nucleotide away.

The receptor chain draws on TRBV27 and TRBJ2-7; 12 nucleotides in the junction match TRBD2. The origin of this receptor is a man younger than 35 in good health. Some clones in this sample may be carry-over from other donors' samples. Sequencing was performed on naive CD4+ T cells from PBMCs. The sample's cell subset or site, from its label and the paper: CD45RA+ positively selected. The sequenced DNA: TGTGCCACCCAGACTAGCGGGAGACCCAGGGGAACCTACGAGCAGTACTTC. Translated, this is CATQTSGRPRGTYEQYF.